This paragraph reports one T cell receptor beta chain. This entry belongs to a study of blood T cell repertoires in COVID-19. In the study's own analysis: For nucleated cells, counts were estimated from reference gene primer amplification. Data came from immunoSEQ multiplex PCR; TCRdb stores just in-frame clones and leaves some out. V and J calls and clone size follow that table, whereas D and trimming were derived from the DNA. The data show 470,000 or so clones, with around 85% seen just once and 3% to 4% held by the top ten. The source is a human donor in a cohort sampled during active COVID-19. Material for sequencing was peripheral blood.

The CDR3 coding sequence is TGTGCCATCAGTGATTCTCGGGAGTCCTACGAGCAGTACTTC. Protein sequence: CAISDSRESYEQYF. The V gene is TRBV10-3, the J gene TRBJ2-7, with TRBD2 as a possible D gene (6 bases). The germline V and J ends were trimmed by 3 bases and 1 base, with 10 bases remaining between them. The CDR3 is made up of 14 amino acids. Per germline, CDR1 ENHRY and CDR2 SYGVKD.